This T cell receptor beta chain was recovered during a study of T cells after yellow fever vaccination. For the study at large: SMART-Seq v4 Ultra Low Input handled preparation of low-cell-number fractions. Study results and caveats: In post-booster samples, most primary-vaccination clones reappeared (just under 97% CD4, 70% to 90% CD8).

This clonotype came up a few times. Its antigen is still unknown. V lost 4 bases and J 10 bases, leaving 12 bases between the germline ends. Germline loops: CDR1 SGHDT, CDR2 YYEEEE. The CDR3 is 11 residues long. A process of 5'RACE template switching, which added a universal primer site and UMIs, was used to make TCR cDNA. Each CDR3 protein is one row after TCRdb ran MiXCR on the 5' RACE reads. The table has approximately 300,000 distinct CDR3 sequences, roughly 10% seen once; the top ten hold less than 3.5%. The gene calls are TRBV5-6 and TRBJ2-7; D gene unclear. This receptor was taken from a man between 18 and 29 years old who received the YFV17D yellow fever vaccine. This specimen was CD4+ T cells sorted from PBMCs, taken 45 days after the yellow fever booster vaccination. DNA of the CDR3: TGTGCCAGCAGCCGCAGGTCCCCCCAGTACTTC. Its translation is CASSRRSPQYF.